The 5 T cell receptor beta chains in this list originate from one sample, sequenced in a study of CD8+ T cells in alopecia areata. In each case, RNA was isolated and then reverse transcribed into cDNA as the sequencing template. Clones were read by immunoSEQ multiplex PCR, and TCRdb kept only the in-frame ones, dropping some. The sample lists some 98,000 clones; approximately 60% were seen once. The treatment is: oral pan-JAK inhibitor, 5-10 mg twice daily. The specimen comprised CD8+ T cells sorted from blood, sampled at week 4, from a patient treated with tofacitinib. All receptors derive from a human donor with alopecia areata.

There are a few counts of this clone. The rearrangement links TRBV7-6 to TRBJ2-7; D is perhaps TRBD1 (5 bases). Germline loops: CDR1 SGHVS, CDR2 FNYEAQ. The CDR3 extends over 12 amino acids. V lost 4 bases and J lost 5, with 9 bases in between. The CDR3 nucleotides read TGTGCCAGCAGCTCAGGGTCCCACGAGCAGTACTTC. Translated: CASSSGSHEQYF.

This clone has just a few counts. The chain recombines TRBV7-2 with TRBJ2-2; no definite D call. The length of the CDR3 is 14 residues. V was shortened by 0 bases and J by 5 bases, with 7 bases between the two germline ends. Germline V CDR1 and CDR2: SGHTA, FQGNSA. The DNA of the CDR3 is TGTGCCAGCAGCTTAGCGGCCTTGACCGGGGAGCTGTTTTTT. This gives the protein CASSLAALTGELFF.

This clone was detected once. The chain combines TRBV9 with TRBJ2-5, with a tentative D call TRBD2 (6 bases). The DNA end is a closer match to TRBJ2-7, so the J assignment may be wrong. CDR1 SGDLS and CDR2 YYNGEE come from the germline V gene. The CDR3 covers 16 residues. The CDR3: CASSVESLAGYYEQYF. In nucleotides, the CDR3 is TGTGCCAGCAGCGTAGAATCCCTCGCGGGGTATTACGAGCAGTACTTC.

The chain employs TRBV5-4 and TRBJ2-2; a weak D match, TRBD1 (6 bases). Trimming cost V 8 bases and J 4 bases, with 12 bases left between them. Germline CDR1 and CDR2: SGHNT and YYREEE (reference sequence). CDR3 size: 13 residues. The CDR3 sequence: CASGDTVTGELFF. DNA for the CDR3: TGTGCCAGTGGGGACACAGTCACCGGGGAGCTGTTTTTT.

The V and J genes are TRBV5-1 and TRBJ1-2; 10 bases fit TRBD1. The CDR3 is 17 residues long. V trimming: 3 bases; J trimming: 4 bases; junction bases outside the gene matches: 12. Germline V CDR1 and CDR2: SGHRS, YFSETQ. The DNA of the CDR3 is TGCGCCAGCAGCTCGGGACAGGGGACGGGGACAATCTATGGCTACACCTTC. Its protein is CASSSGQGTGTIYGYTF.